This TCR beta chain appears in the sequencing data of a study of identical twins' blood T cells. As for the study in general: About six alpha and about 6 beta libraries together yielded tens of millions of reads.

Study-level points and caveats: Even for out-of-frame TCRbeta, twins reportedly shared V gene usage much more than unrelated donors. Shared CDR3 clonotype counts tracked mainly the product of cloneset sizes.

This clonotype has ten or more counts. The antigen remains undetermined. Reared together, all three twin pairs probably met the same infectious agents and vaccines. V lost 0 bases, J lost 0 bases, and 7 bases lay in between. The CDR3 is 15 residues long. Germline V gene lookup returns CDR1 SGDLS and CDR2 YYNGEE. TCRdb re-derived calls from the 5' RACE reads in MiXCR, one entry per CDR3 protein. The table has fewer than 450,000 distinct CDR3 sequences, 28% seen once. Sequencing used PBMCs. This chain joins TRBV9 and TRBJ1-3; D not certain. The source of this sequence is a woman aged 18 to 50 in good health. In DNA form, the CDR3 reads TGTGCCAGCAGCGTAGACCCGAGCTCTGGAAACACCATATATTTT. This encodes CASSVDPSSGNTIYF.